These 30 T cell receptor beta chains were all obtained from the same sample, sequenced in a study of cytomegalovirus exposure and HLA in healthy donors. Primers included in the PCR were 60 Vbeta and 13 Jbeta primers. Sequencing used immunoSEQ multiplex PCR; TCRdb keeps in-frame clones, though not all of them. The sample holds about 130,000 clones, approximately 80% seen once. Sequenced sample: PBMCs. These receptors all come from a man aged 40-49 years in good health and CMV-seronegative.

This clone appeared a single time. V and J are TRBV20-1 and TRBJ2-7, with D uncertain. The CDR3 loop spans 11 amino acids. Germline CDR1 DFQATT, CDR2 SNEGSKA (reference sequence). Trimming shortened V by 2 bases and J by 1 base, and 3 bases separated the two germline ends. The CDR3: CSARQSYEQYF. In DNA form, the CDR3 reads TGCAGTGCTAGACAATCCTACGAGCAGTACTTC.

The chain uses TRBV5-4 and TRBJ2-7; 12 bases are shared with TRBD2. The ends lost 7 bases at V and 3 bases at J; junction bases unmatched: 14. The V gene's germline CDR1 is SGHNT and CDR2 YYREEE (reference sequence). This CDR3 is 17 amino acids long. CDR3 DNA sequence: TGTGCCAGCCGCGAGGGGCTAGCGGGGGGGCGTATCTACGAGCAGTACTTC. Translated: CASREGLAGGRIYEQYF.

The chain couples TRBV5-4 to TRBJ2-2; D call uncertain. Germline V lookup: CDR1 SGHNT, CDR2 YYREEE (reference sequence). Trimming shortened V by 0 bases and J by 4 bases, and 13 bases separated the two germline ends. This CDR3 is built from 16 residues. CDR3 bases: TGTGCCAGCAGCTTGGGTGGTAGCTGGGTCACCGGGGAGCTGTTTTTT. This encodes CASSLGGSWVTGELFF.

This clone was observed a few times. The V and J genes are TRBV25-1 and TRBJ2-3; 8 nucleotides agree with TRBD1. Looked up from germline, CDR1 is MGHDK and CDR2 is SYGVNS. Trimming cost V 4 bases and J 6 bases; bases outside gene matches: 3. There are 13 residues in the CDR3. The CDR3 protein is CASSVQGADTQYF. CDR3 nucleotide sequence: TGTGCCAGCAGTGTTCAGGGGGCGGATACGCAGTATTTT.

This clone was seen a few times. The chain carries TRBV6-6 and TRBJ2-3; D call uncertain. This CDR3 is built from 12 residues. Trimming stripped 6 bases from V and 6 bases from J, with 10 bases between. CDR1 and CDR2 (germline): MNHNY, SVGAGI (reference sequence). This chain's CDR3 is CASSLDGDTQYF. The DNA for the CDR3 is TGTGCCAGCAGCCTAGATGGGGATACGCAGTATTTT.

The chain carries TRBV28 and TRBJ1-1, with TRBD1 as a possible D gene (6 bases). Germline values: CDR1 MDHEN, CDR2 SYDVKM. This CDR3 has 14 amino acids. The ends were cut back, 4 bases at V and 5 bases at J, with 14 bases in the middle. The CDR3 reads CASSSPGGQTEAFF. The CDR3 coding sequence is TGTGCCAGCAGTTCCCCGGGGGGACAAACTGAAGCTTTCTTT.

The rearrangement links TRBV4-2 to TRBJ2-3; 11 bases line up with TRBD2. The germline V gene has CDR1 LGHNA and CDR2 YNFKEQ. J lost 2 bases, V lost 6 bases, and 7 bases had no gene match. The CDR3 extends over 16 amino acids. CDR3 amino acids: CASRRSSGRFTDTQYF. The DNA for the CDR3 is TGTGCCAGCAGGCGATCTAGCGGGAGGTTCACAGATACGCAGTATTTT.

Here the CDR3 reads CASSPGVGTEAFF. DNA for the CDR3: TGTGCCAGCAGCCCGGGGGTGGGCACTGAAGCTTTCTTT. This chain links TRBV2 with TRBJ1-1, with a tentative D call TRBD1 (5 bases). Germline CDR1 SNHLY, CDR2 FYNNEI. CDR3 length: 13 amino acids. V was trimmed by 6 bases and J by 4 bases, leaving 12 bases between them. The entire variable domain, with the rest obtained from reference TRBV2 and TRBJ1-1, is as follows: EPEVTQTPSHQVTQMGQEVILRCVPISNHLYFYWYRQILGQKVEFLVSFYNNEISEKSEIFDDQFSVERPDGSNFTLKIRSTKLEDSAMYFCASSPGVGTEAFFGQGTRLTVV.

The rearrangement joins TRBV13 to TRBJ1-2; D not resolved. CDR1 and CDR2 from the germline V gene are PRHDT and FYEKMQ (reference sequence). The V and J ends lost 2 bases and 3 bases respectively, with 13 bases between them. The CDR3 is made up of 15 amino acids. CDR3: CASSLWTKVHYGYTF. CDR3 DNA sequence: TGTGCCAGCAGCTTATGGACTAAGGTACACTATGGCTACACCTTC. Combining the CDR3 with reference TRBV13 and TRBJ1-2 gives the whole variable domain AAGVIQSPRHLIKEKRETATLKCYPIPRHDTVYWYQQGPGQDPQFLISFYEKMQSDKGSIPDRFSAQQFSDYHSELNMSSLELGDSALYFCASSLWTKVHYGYTFGSGTRLTVV.

J is TRBJ1-2 and V is TRBV7-9; D perhaps matches TRBD1 (5 bases). CDR1 is SEHNR, CDR2 FQNEAQ, per germline (reference sequence). Trimming stripped 5 bases from V and 5 bases from J, with 21 bases between. The CDR3 is 16 residues long. The CDR3 here is CASSPQRVRGLYGYTF. The CDR3 nucleotides read TGTGCCAGCAGCCCCCAACGGGTTAGGGGCCTTTATGGCTACACCTTC.

The V and J genes are TRBV7-2 and TRBJ1-5; the match to TRBD1 covers 7 bases. With V trimmed by 6 bases and J by 4 bases, 9 bases remained unmatched. In germline, CDR1 is SGHTA, CDR2 FQGNSA. The CDR3 extends over 15 amino acids. This CDR3 reads CASRRTGVGNQPQHF. The CDR3 DNA sequence: TGTGCCAGCAGGCGAACAGGGGTCGGTAATCAGCCCCAGCATTTT.

The V call is TRBV5-1, the J call TRBJ1-1; D not certain. Between the trimmed V and J ends, which lost 0 bases and 8 bases, there was a span of 5 bases. The germline gives CDR1 SGHRS, CDR2 YFSETQ. This CDR3 is built from 11 residues. CDR3 coding DNA: TGCGCCAGCAGCTTGGGGGAGGAAGCTTTCTTT. This sequence encodes CASSLGEEAFF.

The V call is TRBV6-1, the J call TRBJ2-1, with TRBD1 matching 10 bases. V gave up 0 bases and J gave up 4 bases; unmatched junction bases: 6. This CDR3 is 17 amino acids long. Germline V lookup: CDR1 MNHNS, CDR2 SASEGT. The CDR3 DNA sequence: TGTGCCAGCAGTGAAGCGGACAGGGGGAGGATATACAATGAGCAGTTCTTC. Translated: CASSEADRGRIYNEQFF.

The chain links TRBV2 to TRBJ2-7; possible D gene TRBD1, 6 bases. The CDR3 has 13 amino acids. The germline V gene has CDR1 SNHLY and CDR2 FYNNEI. V lost 7 bases, J lost 5 bases, and 15 bases lay in between. CDR3 region: CASTFQGNDEQYF. The CDR3 region has the DNA TGTGCCAGCACGTTTCAGGGGAACGACGAGCAGTACTTC.

The chain joins TRBV10-3 to TRBJ2-3; the D gene is possibly TRBD2 (5 bases). V lost 3 bases and J 0 bases, leaving 10 bases between the germline ends. The CDR3 loop spans 15 amino acids. Germline V gene sequence: CDR1 ENHRY, CDR2 SYGVKD. CDR3 nucleotides: TGTGCCATCAGTGAAACGGTAGCGAGCACAGATACGCAGTATTTT. Protein: CAISETVASTDTQYF.

V gene TRBV10-3 combines with J gene TRBJ2-3, with TRBD2 identical over 7 bases. With 6 bases clipped from V and 6 bases from J, the junction kept 12 bases outside the gene matches. Germline CDR1 and CDR2: ENHRY and SYGVKD. CDR3 size: 15 residues. CDR3 in DNA: TGTGCCATCAGGGGGGGACGCGGGAGCCTCGATACGCAGTATTTT. Translation: CAIRGGRGSLDTQYF.

This clone was seen a handful of times. V and J are TRBV5-1 and TRBJ2-2; 8 nucleotides match TRBD1. Losses at the gene ends were 6 bases for V and 5 bases for J; bases not matched to a gene: 6. Germline V CDR1 and CDR2: SGHRS, YFSETQ. The CDR3 loop spans 14 amino acids. The CDR3 region is CASKGQGGTGELFF. The CDR3 region has the DNA TGCGCCAGCAAAGGACAGGGTGGGACCGGGGAGCTGTTTTTT.

The rearrangement uses TRBV6-1 and TRBJ2-7, with a tentative D call TRBD1 (5 bases). The CDR3 runs to 15 residues. Germline loops: CDR1 MNHNS, CDR2 SASEGT. V lost 7 bases, J lost 2 bases, and 18 bases lay in between. The CDR3 nucleotides read TGTGCCAGCACCCCAGGCTCGACAGACACCTACGAGCAGTACTTC. Its translation: CASTPGSTDTYEQYF.

This rearrangement joins TRBV2 to TRBJ2-2, with TRBD2 identical over 13 bases. Germline V gives CDR1 SNHLY, CDR2 FYNNEI. The V gene end was trimmed by 6 bases and the J gene end by 7 bases; junction bases not matched to a gene: 11. The CDR3 loop spans 17 amino acids. CDR3 protein: CASSLTSGGLPDGELFF. CDR3 bases: TGTGCCAGCAGCCTGACTAGCGGGGGGCTCCCCGACGGGGAGCTGTTTTTT.

The J gene is TRBJ2-5, the V gene TRBV6-1; the D gene is possibly TRBD2 (5 bases). This CDR3 is built from 15 residues. Germline V CDR1 and CDR2: MNHNS, SASEGT. The V end was cut by 2 bases, the J end by 4 bases, with 14 bases between. The chain's CDR3 is CASSESSYEGETQYF. The CDR3 DNA reads TGTGCCAGCAGTGAATCTTCGTATGAGGGAGAGACCCAGTACTTC.

The sample holds a few counts of this clone. The chain employs TRBV2 and TRBJ2-3, with TRBD2 matching 8 bases. This CDR3 spans 15 amino acids. CDR1 and CDR2 (germline): SNHLY, FYNNEI. V trimming: 6 bases; J trimming: 5 bases; junction bases outside the gene matches: 10. The CDR3 is CASSEKRESVDTQYF. CDR3 DNA: TGTGCCAGCAGCGAGAAGCGGGAGTCGGTAGATACGCAGTATTTT.

V usage is TRBV4-1 and J usage is TRBJ2-1, with TRBD1 matching over 11 bases. Germline V gives CDR1 MGHRA, CDR2 YSYEKL. The V segment lost 4 bases and the J segment 3 bases; nucleotides outside the gene matches: 8. The CDR3 loop spans 17 amino acids. The CDR3, as DNA: TGCGCCAGCAGCCTATCCCGTGGGACAGGGGGCTACAATGAGCAGTTCTTC. It yields the protein CASSLSRGTGGYNEQFF.

The chain carries TRBV6-1 and TRBJ1-2; D is possibly TRBD1 (5 bases). Trimming left V 2 bases short and J 1 base short, with 17 bases between. Germline CDR1 MNHNS, CDR2 SASEGT. The length of the CDR3 is 17 residues. The chain's CDR3 is CASSESGAQIHNYGYTF. The CDR3 DNA sequence: TGTGCCAGCAGTGAAAGTGGGGCCCAAATTCATAACTATGGCTACACCTTC.

The chain recombines TRBV27 with TRBJ2-5; D is perhaps TRBD1 (6 bases). CDR1 and CDR2 (germline): MNHEY, SMNVEV (reference sequence). Trimming shortened V by 3 bases and J by 6 bases, and 11 bases separated the two germline ends. The CDR3 loop spans 13 amino acids. The CDR3 loop is CASSFTGTQTQYF. CDR3 bases: TGTGCCAGCAGTTTCACAGGGACGCAGACCCAGTACTTC.

The CDR3 protein is CASTRERGGGLEQFF. The DNA of the CDR3 is TGTGCCAGCACCCGAGAGCGGGGGGGCGGGTTAGAGCAGTTCTTC. The rearrangement links TRBV2 to TRBJ2-1; the match to TRBD2 covers 10 bases. This CDR3 is built from 15 residues. Germline CDR1 and CDR2: SNHLY and FYNNEI. The J segment lost 10 bases and the V segment lost 7 bases, leaving 13 bases of the junction unmatched.

This chain uses TRBV28 with TRBJ2-3; D is unclear. V lost 6 bases, J lost 0 bases, and 16 bases lay in between. Per germline, CDR1 MDHEN and CDR2 SYDVKM. CDR3 size: 16 residues. The DNA of the CDR3 is TGTGCCAGCAGCCCCGCGGCCGCCACTAGCACAGATACGCAGTATTTT. This codes for CASSPAAATSTDTQYF. Together with reference TRBV28 and TRBJ2-3, the CDR3 gives the full variable domain: DVKVTQSSRYLVKRTGEKVFLECVQDMDHENMFWYRQDPGLGLRLIYFSYDVKMKEKGDIPEGYSVSREKKERFSLILESASTNQTSMYLCASSPAAATSTDTQYFGPGTRLTVL.

The V and J genes are TRBV13 and TRBJ2-5, with 9 nucleotides matching TRBD1. TRBJ2-7 explains the end of the DNA better; the J call may be wrong. This CDR3 comprises 14 residues. The germline gives CDR1 PRHDT, CDR2 FYEKMQ (reference sequence). The CDR3 loop reads CASSSTGGVPEQYF. CDR3 in DNA: TGTGCCAGCAGCTCGACAGGGGGAGTCCCCGAGCAGTACTTC.

CDR3 sequence reads: CASNEQGREQFF. CDR3 nucleotide sequence: TGTGCCAGTAACGAACAGGGGAGGGAGCAGTTCTTC. V is TRBV19 and J is TRBJ2-1; D possibly corresponds to TRBD1 (7 bases). The germline V and J ends were trimmed by 7 bases and 10 bases, with 14 bases remaining between them. Germline CDR1 and CDR2: LNHDA and SQIVND (reference sequence). CDR3 length equals 12 residues.

J is TRBJ1-3 and V is TRBV30; D not certain. The CDR3 is 13 residues long. Looked up from germline, CDR1 is GTSNPN and CDR2 is SVGIG (reference sequence). V lost 5 bases and J 1 base, leaving 9 bases between the germline ends. The CDR3 region has the DNA TGTGCCTGGGCGAGGGTTTCTGGAAACACCATATATTTT. This encodes CAWARVSGNTIYF.

V is TRBV4-1 and J is TRBJ2-1; TRBD2 matches at 12 bases. The CDR3 length is 17 residues. With 1 base clipped from V and 3 bases from J, the junction kept 4 bases outside the gene matches. Germline V gene data show CDR1 as MGHRA and CDR2 as YSYEKL. The CDR3 reads CASSQGLAGGRYNEQFF. CDR3 bases: TGCGCCAGCAGCCAAGGGCTAGCGGGGGGGCGCTACAATGAGCAGTTCTTC.